Below are 9 T cell receptor beta chains sequenced from a single sample in a study of early T cells in non-severe SARS-CoV-2 infection. MiXCR, run by TCRdb on the 5' RACE reads, gives a single entry per CDR3 protein. Among 65,000 to 95,000 distinct CDR3 sequences listed, around 5% were seen once. The specimen comprised whole blood, sampled at baseline. These receptors were obtained from an adult who was a healthcare worker with PCR-confirmed SARS-CoV-2 infection or an uninfected control (not recorded which).

The rearrangement joins TRBV7-7 to TRBJ2-2, with 13 nucleotides matching TRBD2. The V gene's germline CDR1 is SSHAT and CDR2 FNYEAQ (reference sequence). V trimming: 5 bases; J trimming: 5 bases; junction bases outside the gene matches: 5. The CDR3 sequence is 16 residues long. The CDR3 region is CASSQRTSGSTGELFF. CDR3 sequence (DNA): TGTGCCAGCAGCCAGCGGACTAGCGGGAGTACCGGGGAGCTGTTTTTT.

This clonotype came up a few times. J is TRBJ2-1 and V is TRBV20-1, with 9 bases fitting TRBD2. The CDR3 contains 15 residues. The junction had 11 bases not matched to a gene; V was cut back by 7 bases and J by 4 bases. Germline V CDR1 and CDR2: DFQATT, SNEGSKA (reference sequence). CDR3 nucleotide sequence: TGCAGTGGCAGTGGCGCGACTAGCGGATACAATGAGCAGTTCTTC. It codes for CSGSGATSGYNEQFF.

This clonotype was seen many times. The chain couples TRBV20-1 to TRBJ2-3; TRBD2 matches 7 bases. The germline CDR1 and CDR2 sequences are DFQATT and SNEGSKA (reference sequence). The CDR3 is made up of 15 amino acids. With V trimmed by 3 bases and J by 5 bases, 11 bases remained unmatched. CDR3 nucleotides: TGCAGTGCTAGTACTCGGGAGGCCTCCAGAGATACGCAGTATTTT. Residues: CSASTREASRDTQYF.

This clonotype was picked up many times. V usage is TRBV10-1 and J usage is TRBJ2-2; D remains ambiguous. Germline-derived CDR1 and CDR2 are WNHNN and SYGVQD (reference sequence). This CDR3 spans 13 amino acids. V lost 6 bases, J lost 5 bases, and 10 bases lay in between. DNA for the CDR3: TGCGCCAGCAGCCGTGACTGGACCGGGGAGCTGTTTTTT. This gives the protein CASSRDWTGELFF.

This chain uses TRBV4-1 with TRBJ2-1; D unclear. CDR3 length equals 14 residues. Trimming shortened V by 1 base and J by 7 bases, and 11 bases separated the two germline ends. From germline, CDR1 is MGHRA and CDR2 YSYEKL. The CDR3 DNA follows: TGCGCCAGCAGCCAAGTAAATCTCGGTAATGAGCAGTTCTTC. This sequence encodes CASSQVNLGNEQFF.

The chain recombines TRBV29-1 with TRBJ1-1; 7 nucleotides line up with TRBD1. The length of the CDR3 is 13 residues. Germline V gene lookup returns CDR1 SQVTM and CDR2 ANQGSEA. V shed 5 bases, J shed 5 bases, and the junction held 8 bases outside the gene matches. The CDR3 nucleotides read TGCAGCGTTACGACAGGGCCGGGGACTGAAGCTTTCTTT. This gives the protein CSVTTGPGTEAFF.

This clonotype came up many times. This chain links TRBV14 with TRBJ1-1; no reliable D call. V was trimmed by 4 bases and J by 4 bases, leaving 19 bases between them. CDR1 is SGHDN, CDR2 FVKESK, per germline. CDR3 length: 16 residues. CDR3 amino acids: CASSPHGGVSGTEAFF. CDR3 sequence (DNA): TGTGCCAGCAGCCCCCACGGCGGGGTTTCGGGCACTGAAGCTTTCTTT. The full variable domain, in which reference TRBV14 and TRBJ1-1 provide the parts outside the CDR3, is EAGVTQFPSHSVIEKGQTVTLRCDPISGHDNLYWYRRVMGKEIKFLLHFVKESKQDESGMPNNRFLAERTGGTYSTLKVQPAELEDSGVYFCASSPHGGVSGTEAFFGQGTRLTVV.

This clonotype showed up many times. The chain employs TRBV7-3 and TRBJ1-2, with 7 bases aligning to TRBD1. The CDR3 contains 14 residues. Trimming took 10 bases from V and 4 from J; bases not matched to a gene: 12. CDR1 SGHTA and CDR2 FQGTGA come from the germline V gene. CDR3 nucleotide sequence: TGTGCCACAGAGGACCGGGACAGCGGCTATGGCTACACCTTC. It yields the protein CATEDRDSGYGYTF.

This clonotype was counted a few times. The chain joins TRBV7-6 to TRBJ1-1, with unresolved D. Germline V lookup: CDR1 SGHVS, CDR2 FNYEAQ. Trimming shortened V by 1 base and J by 2 bases, and 8 bases separated the two germline ends. There are 14 residues in the CDR3. Here the CDR3 reads CASSLGVSNTEAFF. The CDR3 DNA sequence: TGTGCCAGCAGCTTAGGCGTCAGTAACACTGAAGCTTTCTTT.